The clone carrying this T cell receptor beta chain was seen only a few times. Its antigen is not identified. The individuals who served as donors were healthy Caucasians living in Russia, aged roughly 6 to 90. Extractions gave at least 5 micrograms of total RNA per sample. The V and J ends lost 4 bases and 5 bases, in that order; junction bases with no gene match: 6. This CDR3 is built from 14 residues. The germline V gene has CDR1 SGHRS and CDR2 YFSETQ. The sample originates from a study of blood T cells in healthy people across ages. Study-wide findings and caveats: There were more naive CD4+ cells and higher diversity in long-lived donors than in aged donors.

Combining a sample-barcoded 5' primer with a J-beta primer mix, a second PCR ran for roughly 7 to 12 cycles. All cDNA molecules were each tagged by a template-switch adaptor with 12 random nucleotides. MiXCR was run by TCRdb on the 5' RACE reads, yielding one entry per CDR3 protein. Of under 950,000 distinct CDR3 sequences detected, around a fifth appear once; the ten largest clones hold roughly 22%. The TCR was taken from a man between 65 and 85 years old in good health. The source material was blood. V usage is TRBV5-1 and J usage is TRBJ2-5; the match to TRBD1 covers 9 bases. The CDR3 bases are TGCGCCAGCAGCCGGACAGGGGTGTGGGAGACCCAGTACTTC. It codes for CASSRTGVWETQYF.